This T cell receptor (beta chain) appears in the sequencing data of a study of T cells in Graves' hyperthyroidism and ophthalmopathy. Notes on the study in general: Most expanded thyroid clonotypes above 0.001 also appeared in blood.

Exclusion of a patient resulted from uncontrolled infection, other autoimmune disease, pregnancy or lactation. TCR beta CDR3 sequences were amplified from RNA transcripts. When the TCR CDR3 underwent first-round RT-PCR, the HTBI primer set was used. TCRdb recomputed calls from the multiplex PCR reads with MiXCR, one row per CDR3 protein. The table has 250,000 or so distinct CDR3 sequences, around 15% seen once. This clonotype was recorded a few times. The antigen is not known. This CDR3 has 20 amino acids. Looked up from germline, CDR1 is ENHRY and CDR2 is SYGVKD. The V end was cut by 2 bases, the J end by 1 base, with 21 bases between.

The sequence was collected from a woman aged 45-65 years with Graves' hyperthyroidism that later progressed to Graves' ophthalmopathy. The sequenced sample consisted of blood. The chain couples TRBV10-3 to TRBJ2-6; D possibly matches TRBD1 or TRBD2 (6 bases each). The CDR3 nucleotides are TGTGCCATCAGTGAGGGGGGAGGTCGGAGGGGGTTATCTGGGGCCAACGTCCTGACTTTC. Translation gives CAISEGGGRRGLSGANVLTF.